The clone carrying this TCR beta chain occurred many times. Its antigen is still unknown. Blood draws of 5.5 to 7.5 milliliters of peripheral blood occurred at each of two time points. This sample was taken from a study of prognosis after radiotherapy for stage I lung cancer. Genomic DNA was the source, and TCR beta CDR3 was amplified from it by two-round multiplex PCR. Primers specific to each TRBV and TRBJ gene were used in first-round PCR. A second round of PCR was carried out using universal primers. TCRdb re-derived calls from the multiplex PCR reads in MiXCR, one entry per CDR3 protein. The sample holds approximately 20,000 distinct CDR3 sequences, approximately 25% seen once. This CDR3 comprises 13 residues. Germline V gene data show CDR1 as SGHDT and CDR2 as YYEEEE. Trimming at V came to 0 bases and at J to 5 bases, leaving 2 bases not matched to a gene. Study results and caveats: Shannon entropy after stereotactic body radiation therapy was lower in patients who developed distant metastases.

The gene calls are TRBV5-6 and TRBJ2-7; 7 nucleotides match TRBD1. Sequencing used PBMCs, obtained before or after stereotactic body radiation therapy (not recorded which). The sequence derives from a donor at least 50 years old with non-small cell lung cancer. DNA for the CDR3: TGTGCCAGCAGCTTGGGGCAGGGGGACGAGCAGTACTTC. This translates into CASSLGQGDEQYF.